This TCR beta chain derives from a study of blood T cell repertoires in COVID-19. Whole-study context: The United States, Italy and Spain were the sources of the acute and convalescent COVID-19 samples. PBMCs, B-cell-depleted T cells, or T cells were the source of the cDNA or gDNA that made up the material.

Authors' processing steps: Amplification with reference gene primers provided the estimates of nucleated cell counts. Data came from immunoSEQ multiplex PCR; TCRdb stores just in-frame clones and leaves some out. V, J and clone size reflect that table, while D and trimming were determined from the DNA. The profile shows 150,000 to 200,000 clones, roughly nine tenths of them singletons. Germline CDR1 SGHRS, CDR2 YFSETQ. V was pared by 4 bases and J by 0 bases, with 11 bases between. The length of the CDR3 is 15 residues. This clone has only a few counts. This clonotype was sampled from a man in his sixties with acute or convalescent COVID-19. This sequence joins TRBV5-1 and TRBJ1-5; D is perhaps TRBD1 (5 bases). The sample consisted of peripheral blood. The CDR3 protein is CASSPGTSSNQPQHF. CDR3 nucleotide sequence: TGCGCCAGCAGCCCCGGGACTTCTAGCAATCAGCCCCAGCATTTT.